The clone carrying this T cell receptor (beta chain) showed up just a few times. Its antigen is not known. These data come from a study of T cell repertoires in cytomegalovirus infection. Study observations and caveats: Using cumulative public TCR beta family frequency, the authors identified those who carried CMV together with the relevant HLA.

V lost 2 bases, J lost 0 bases, and 10 bases stayed unmatched. Germline V CDR1 and CDR2: DFQATT, SNEGSKA (reference sequence). CDR3 size: 19 residues. MiXCR was run by TCRdb on the reads, yielding one entry per CDR3 protein. The table has almost 550,000 distinct CDR3 sequences, 16% seen once. The sequencing sample was made of CD8+ T cells from PBMCs. The TCR sequence derives from a human donor in good health (CMV status not recorded). Some clones in this sample may be carry-over from other donors' samples. The chain combines TRBV20-1 with TRBJ2-1, with 13 bases matching TRBD2. CDR3 bases: TGCAGTGCTAGACGTCCGGGACTAGCGGGGTCAAGCTCCTACAATGAGCAGTTCTTC. Encoded protein: CSARRPGLAGSSSYNEQFF.